The rows below give T cell receptor beta chains drawn from one sample of a study of regulatory T cells in long-lasting Graves disease. MiXCR was run by TCRdb on the multiplex PCR reads, yielding one entry per CDR3 protein. The data contain roughly 300,000 distinct CDR3 sequences, around 23% of them singletons. Sequenced here: peripheral blood mononuclear cells (PBMCs), sampled when the disease was refractory, from a patient treated with antithyroid drugs. The receptors shown here come from a female donor with Graves disease. CDR3s leave out the opening cysteine and the closing phenylalanine or tryptophan. Fields, in order: V gene, J gene, D gene, CDR3 length, clone size, CDR3 protein. The D gene is left open where the match is weak. Rows may omit the clone size; those that give it use once, few, many or a size class.

v_gene: TRBV7-2
j_gene: TRBJ2-7
d_gene: TRBD2
len: 13
abundance: many
CDR3aa: ASSANSGEGYEQY

v_gene: TRBV28
j_gene: TRBJ1-1
d_gene: .
len: 13
abundance: many
CDR3aa: ASSFTPDENTEAF

v_gene: TRBV4-1
j_gene: TRBJ1-1
d_gene: .
len: 13
abundance: many
CDR3aa: ASSQRGQENTEAF

v_gene: TRBV4-1
j_gene: TRBJ1-4
d_gene: TRBD1
len: 13
abundance: few
CDR3aa: ASSRQGTTDEKLF

v_gene: TRBV7-2
j_gene: TRBJ2-1
d_gene: TRBD2
len: 14
abundance: many
CDR3aa: ASSLETGRNYNEQF

v_gene: TRBV6-1
j_gene: TRBJ2-1
d_gene: TRBD2
len: 14
abundance: .
CDR3aa: ASSTTLAGAPHEQF

v_gene: TRBV5-1
j_gene: TRBJ2-2
d_gene: TRBD1
len: 16
abundance: .
CDR3aa: ASSFTQGQILNTGELF

v_gene: TRBV20-1
j_gene: TRBJ2-5
d_gene: .
len: 13
abundance: many
CDR3aa: SATPPAGTGETQY

v_gene: TRBV2
j_gene: TRBJ2-5
d_gene: .
len: 11
abundance: many
CDR3aa: ASSAGTSETQY

v_gene: TRBV6-1
j_gene: TRBJ2-3
d_gene: TRBD1
len: 13
abundance: .
CDR3aa: ASAIRGPSTDTQY